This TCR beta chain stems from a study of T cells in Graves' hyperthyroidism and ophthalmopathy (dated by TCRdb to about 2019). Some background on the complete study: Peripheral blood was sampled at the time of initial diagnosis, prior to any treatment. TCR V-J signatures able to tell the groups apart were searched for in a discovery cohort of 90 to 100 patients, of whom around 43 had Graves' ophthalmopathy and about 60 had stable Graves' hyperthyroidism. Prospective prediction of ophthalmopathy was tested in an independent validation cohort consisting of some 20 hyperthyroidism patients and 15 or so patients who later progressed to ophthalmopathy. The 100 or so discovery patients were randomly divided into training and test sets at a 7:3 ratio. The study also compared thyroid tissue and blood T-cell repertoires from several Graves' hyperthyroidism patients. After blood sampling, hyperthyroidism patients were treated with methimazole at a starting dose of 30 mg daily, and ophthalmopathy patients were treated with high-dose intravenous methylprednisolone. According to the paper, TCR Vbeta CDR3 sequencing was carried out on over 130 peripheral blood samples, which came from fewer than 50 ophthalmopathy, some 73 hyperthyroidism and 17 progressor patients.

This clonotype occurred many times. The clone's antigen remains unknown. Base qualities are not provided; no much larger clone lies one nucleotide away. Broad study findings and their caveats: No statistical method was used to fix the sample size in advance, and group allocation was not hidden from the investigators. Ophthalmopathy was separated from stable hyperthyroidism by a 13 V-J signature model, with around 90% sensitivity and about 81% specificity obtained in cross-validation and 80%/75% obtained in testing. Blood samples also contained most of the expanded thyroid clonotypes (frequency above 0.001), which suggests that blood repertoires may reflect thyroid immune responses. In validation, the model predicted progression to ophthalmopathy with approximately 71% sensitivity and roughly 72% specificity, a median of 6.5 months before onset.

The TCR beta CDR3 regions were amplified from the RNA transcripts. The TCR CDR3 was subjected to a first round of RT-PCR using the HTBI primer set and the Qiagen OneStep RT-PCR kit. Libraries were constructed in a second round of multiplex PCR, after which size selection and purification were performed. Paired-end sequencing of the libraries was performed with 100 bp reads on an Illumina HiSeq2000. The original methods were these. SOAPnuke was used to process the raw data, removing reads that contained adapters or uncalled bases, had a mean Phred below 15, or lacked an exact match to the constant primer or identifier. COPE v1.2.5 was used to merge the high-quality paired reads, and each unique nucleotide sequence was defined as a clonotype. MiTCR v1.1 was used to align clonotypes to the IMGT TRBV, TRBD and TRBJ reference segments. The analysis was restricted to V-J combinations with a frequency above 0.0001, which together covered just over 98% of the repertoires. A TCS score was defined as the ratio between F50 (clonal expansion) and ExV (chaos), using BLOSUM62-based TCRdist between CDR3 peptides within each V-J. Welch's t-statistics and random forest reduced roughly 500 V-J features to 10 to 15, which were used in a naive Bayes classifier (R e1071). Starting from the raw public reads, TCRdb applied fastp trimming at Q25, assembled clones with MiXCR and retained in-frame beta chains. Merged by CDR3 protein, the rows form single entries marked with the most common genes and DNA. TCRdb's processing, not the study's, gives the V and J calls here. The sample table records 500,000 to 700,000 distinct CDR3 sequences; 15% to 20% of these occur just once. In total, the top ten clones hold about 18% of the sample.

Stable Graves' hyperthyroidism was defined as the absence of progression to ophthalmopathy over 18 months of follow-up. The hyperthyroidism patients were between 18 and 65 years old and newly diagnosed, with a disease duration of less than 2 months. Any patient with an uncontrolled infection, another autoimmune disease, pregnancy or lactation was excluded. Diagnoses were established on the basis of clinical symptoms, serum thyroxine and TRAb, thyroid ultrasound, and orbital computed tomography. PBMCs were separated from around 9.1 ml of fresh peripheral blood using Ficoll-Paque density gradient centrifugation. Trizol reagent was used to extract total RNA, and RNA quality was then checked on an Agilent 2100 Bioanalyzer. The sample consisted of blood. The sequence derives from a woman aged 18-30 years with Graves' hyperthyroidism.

The DNA is as follows: TGTGCCAGCGCGTTAGTTGGGAGTAGCTACGAGCAGTACTTC. Its coded protein is CASALVGSSYEQYF. This chain joins TRBV2 to TRBJ2-7, and TRBD2 may be the D gene, going by 5 matching bases. V is clipped by 8 bases and J by 3 bases, and the sequence between their germline boundaries is 17 bases long. Measured from the cysteine to the phenylalanine, the CDR3 is 14 residues long. This entry keeps only the CDR3 DNA: 42 bases, framed from base 1. Based on the germline V gene, the CDR1 and CDR2 sequences are SNHLY and FYNNEI. The CDR3, completed at both ends by the reference TRBV2 and TRBJ2-7 genes, gives the full variable domain EPEVTQTPSHQVTQMGQEVILRCVPISNHLYFYWYRQILGQKVEFLVSFYNNEISEKSEIFDDQFSVERPDGSNFTLKIRSTKLEDSAMYFCASALVGSSYEQYFGPGTRLTVT.